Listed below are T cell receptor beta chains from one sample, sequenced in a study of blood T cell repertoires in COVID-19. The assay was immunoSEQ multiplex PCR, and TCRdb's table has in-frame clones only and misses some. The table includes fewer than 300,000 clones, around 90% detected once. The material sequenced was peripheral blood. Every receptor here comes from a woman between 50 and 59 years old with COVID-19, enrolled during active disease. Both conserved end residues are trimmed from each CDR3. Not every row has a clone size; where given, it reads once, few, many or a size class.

CDR3 protein: ASSDGGSRTEAF; V gene: TRBV2; clone size: once; J gene: TRBJ1-1
CDR3 protein: ASRAGTGGYNEQF; V gene: TRBV2; clone size: -; J gene: TRBJ2-1
CDR3 protein: ASSLALREFSEAF; V gene: TRBV7-9; clone size: -; J gene: TRBJ1-1
CDR3 protein: ASSAITLTDTQY; V gene: TRBV19; clone size: -; J gene: TRBJ2-3
CDR3 protein: ASSHRLAGGADTQY; V gene: TRBV5-4; clone size: -; J gene: TRBJ2-3
CDR3 protein: ASSQDLRAAEAF; V gene: TRBV3-1/TRBV3-2; clone size: -; J gene: TRBJ1-1
CDR3 protein: SASKGRRYTDTQY; V gene: TRBV20-1; clone size: -; J gene: TRBJ2-3
CDR3 protein: SVGAAYEQY; V gene: TRBV29-1; clone size: -; J gene: TRBJ2-7
CDR3 protein: ASSQKVAENYEQY; V gene: TRBV4-1; clone size: -; J gene: TRBJ2-7
CDR3 protein: ASSVRDRAYEQY; V gene: TRBV9; clone size: -; J gene: TRBJ2-7
CDR3 protein: ASRSGTSYEQY; V gene: TRBV19; clone size: -; J gene: TRBJ2-7
CDR3 protein: ASKTGGANTGELF; V gene: TRBV19; clone size: -; J gene: TRBJ2-2
CDR3 protein: ASRTLQGAANQPQH; V gene: TRBV6-6; clone size: few; J gene: TRBJ1-5
CDR3 protein: ASSFSGANEQF; V gene: TRBV7-3; clone size: -; J gene: TRBJ2-1
CDR3 protein: ATKSGGGTDTQY; V gene: TRBV24-1; clone size: -; J gene: TRBJ2-3
CDR3 protein: ASSQQGMNTEAF; V gene: TRBV27; clone size: -; J gene: TRBJ1-1
CDR3 protein: ASSQDRDRIYGYT; V gene: TRBV4-1; clone size: -; J gene: TRBJ1-2
CDR3 protein: ASRPLGLAGSVDTQY; V gene: TRBV25-1; clone size: few; J gene: TRBJ2-3
CDR3 protein: ASSFGNSPLH; V gene: TRBV27; clone size: once; J gene: TRBJ1-6
CDR3 protein: ASSQIRASPLH; V gene: TRBV3-1/TRBV3-2; clone size: -; J gene: TRBJ1-6
CDR3 protein: AWSPGLASDTQY; V gene: TRBV30; clone size: once; J gene: TRBJ2-3
CDR3 protein: ASSPADRATEAF; V gene: TRBV3-1/TRBV3-2; clone size: -; J gene: TRBJ1-1
CDR3 protein: ASSTGTTNQPQH; V gene: TRBV5-5; clone size: -; J gene: TRBJ1-5
CDR3 protein: SVGTGYQETQY; V gene: TRBV29-1; clone size: -; J gene: TRBJ2-5
CDR3 protein: ASSLPGEEAF; V gene: TRBV27; clone size: once; J gene: TRBJ1-1
CDR3 protein: ASSRDRGEAF; V gene: TRBV14; clone size: -; J gene: TRBJ1-1
CDR3 protein: ASSLEAVGRNTEAF; V gene: TRBV5-1; clone size: -; J gene: TRBJ1-1
CDR3 protein: ATSDPRDSNSPLH; V gene: TRBV24-1; clone size: -; J gene: TRBJ1-6